A selection of T cell receptor beta chains follows, all from one sample in a study of T-cell memory formation after mild COVID-19. TCRdb analysed the 5' RACE reads with MiXCR anew, one entry per CDR3 protein. Of 470,000 or so distinct CDR3 sequences in the sample, 18% were seen once. The source material was PBMCs or a T cell subset sorted from them (not recorded which). All receptors come from a man younger than 35 who had mild COVID-19 (a few samples of this study predate the infection). Cell type and time point are not known. The CDR3 runs from the conserved cysteine through the conserved F or W. A D gene is named only where the DNA matches it firmly. Not all rows give a size; the values are once, few, many and, for expanded clones, a class.

few	TRBJ1-1	NA	TRBV3-1	CASSQDGNPGSWTEAFF	TGTGCCAGCAGCCAAGACGGAAACCCTGGTTCGTGGACTGAAGCTTTCTTT
once	TRBJ1-6	NA	TRBV20-1	CSANPQGNSPLHF	TGCAGTGCTAACCCGCAGGGAAATTCACCCCTCCACTTT
few	TRBJ2-3	NA	TRBV5-1	CASSLVTSVTSTDTQYF	TGCGCCAGCAGCTTGGTGACGTCTGTAACTAGCACAGATACGCAGTATTTT
NA	TRBJ2-1	NA	TRBV7-3	CASSPQVGGEQFF	TGTGCCAGCAGCCCTCAAGTGGGGGGTGAGCAGTTCTTC
NA	TRBJ1-1	NA	TRBV20-1	CSRLNSVGAFF	TGCAGTAGACTGAACTCGGTAGGCGCTTTCTTT
NA	TRBJ2-3	NA	TRBV24-1	CATSISSTDTQYF	TGTGCCACCAGCATATCATCCACAGATACGCAGTATTTT
few	TRBJ1-5	NA	TRBV18	CASSPSQRNQPQHF	TGTGCCAGCTCACCCTCACAACGCAATCAGCCCCAGCATTTT
NA	TRBJ2-5	TRBD1	TRBV5-1	CASSFSGTGDQYF	TGCGCCAGCAGCTTCTCCGGGACAGGGGACCAGTACTTC
few	TRBJ2-2	TRBD2	TRBV6-5	CASKGLAGTGELFF	TGTGCCAGCAAAGGACTAGCGGGGACCGGGGAGCTGTTTTTT
NA	TRBJ1-1	NA	TRBV7-9	CASRRGGGTEAFF	TGTGCCAGCAGACGAGGAGGGGGCACTGAAGCTTTCTTT
NA	TRBJ2-7	NA	TRBV6-2/TRBV6-3	CASSYGSRGTYEQYF	TGTGCCAGCAGTTACGGCTCCCGCGGCACCTACGAGCAGTACTTC
few	TRBJ1-2	NA	TRBV4-1	CASSHRSNGYTF	TGCGCCAGCAGCCACCGAAGTAATGGCTACACCTTC
NA	TRBJ1-2	NA	TRBV3-1	CASSQDEGPYGYTF	TGTGCCAGCAGCCAAGATGAGGGACCCTATGGCTACACCTTC
few	TRBJ1-6	TRBD1	TRBV20-1	CSASGRGRSPLHF	TGCAGTGCTAGCGGCAGGGGGAGGTCACCCCTCCACTTT
NA	TRBJ1-3	NA	TRBV7-2	CASSSQGGAGNTIYF	TGTGCCAGCAGCTCCCAAGGGGGGGCTGGAAACACCATATATTTT
NA	TRBJ2-3	TRBD2	TRBV7-2	CASSGSSGGTVDTQYF	TGTGCCAGCAGCGGATCTAGCGGGGGGACTGTTGATACGCAGTATTTT
NA	TRBJ2-1	NA	TRBV20-1	CSARGPGPGDEQFF	TGCAGTGCTAGGGGCCCGGGACCCGGCGATGAGCAGTTCTTC
many	TRBJ1-5	NA	TRBV7-9	CASSSSTPAGNQPQHF	TGTGCCAGCAGCTCCTCTACCCCGGCGGGCAATCAGCCCCAGCATTTT
NA	TRBJ2-5	TRBD2	TRBV10-3	CAISVLAGGKETQYF	TGTGCCATCAGTGTACTAGCGGGGGGAAAAGAGACCCAGTACTTC
few	TRBJ1-4	NA	TRBV3-1	CASSYGYEILFF	TGTGCCAGCAGCTACGGATATGAAATACTGTTTTTT
NA	TRBJ2-2	TRBD1	TRBV24-1	CATSDSLLDRWDTGELFF	TGTGCCACCAGTGATTCGCTCCTGGACAGGTGGGACACCGGGGAGCTGTTTTTT
few	TRBJ2-5	NA	TRBV12-3/TRBV12-4	CASSFNSKETQYF	TGTGCCAGCAGTTTTAACAGCAAAGAGACCCAGTACTTC
few	TRBJ2-2	NA	TRBV5-1	CASSASDTGELFF	TGCGCCAGCAGCGCTTCAGACACCGGGGAGCTGTTTTTT
few	TRBJ2-5	NA	TRBV20-1	CSARRGETGETQYF	TGCAGTGCTAGAAGGGGGGAAACTGGTGAGACCCAGTACTTC
NA	TRBJ1-1	TRBD1	TRBV12-3/TRBV12-4	CASSSAGGGNTEAFF	TGTGCCAGCAGTTCAGCAGGGGGTGGGAACACTGAAGCTTTCTTT
few	TRBJ2-1	NA	TRBV29-1	CSVEGKQLSYNEQFF	TGCAGCGTTGAAGGGAAACAACTTTCCTACAATGAGCAGTTCTTC
few	TRBJ2-2	NA	TRBV4-1	CASSQFEGRELFF	TGCGCCAGCAGCCAATTTGAAGGGAGGGAGCTGTTTTTT
NA	TRBJ1-1	TRBD1	TRBV5-4	CASFPQGVMNTEAFF	TGTGCCAGCTTCCCACAGGGGGTGATGAACACTGAAGCTTTCTTT
NA	TRBJ2-3	NA	TRBV3-1	CASSHPGRTRGDTQYF	TGTGCCAGCAGTCACCCGGGACGCACGAGGGGAGATACGCAGTATTTT
few	TRBJ2-7	NA	TRBV4-1	CASSQGGSRTDSYEQYF	TGCGCCAGCAGCCAAGGGGGCTCAAGGACAGACAGCTACGAGCAGTACTTC
few	TRBJ1-6	NA	TRBV20-1	CSARPRTVASPLHF	TGCAGTGCTAGACCCCGGACAGTCGCTTCACCCCTCCACTTT
few	TRBJ2-1	TRBD1	TRBV6-5	CASSSREDRGRNNEQFF	TGTGCCAGCAGCTCCCGCGAAGACAGGGGGCGAAACAATGAGCAGTTCTTC
NA	TRBJ2-3	NA	TRBV7-7	CASSLGLEDTQYF	TGTGCTAGCAGCTTAGGACTGGAGGATACGCAGTATTTT
few	TRBJ2-2	NA	TRBV5-1	CASRGFNRNTGELFF	TGCGCCAGCAGGGGATTCAACAGGAACACCGGGGAGCTGTTTTTT
NA	TRBJ1-5	NA	TRBV30	CAWSGEHQPQHF	TGTGCCTGGAGTGGTGAGCACCAGCCCCAGCATTTT
few	TRBJ2-3	NA	TRBV27	CASKLDSEGFITDTQYF	TGTGCCAGCAAACTCGACTCAGAAGGGTTCATCACAGATACGCAGTATTTT
many	TRBJ2-3	TRBD2	TRBV5-1	CASSLSSRGGRSDTQYF	TGCGCCAGCAGCTTGTCATCCCGGGGGGGCCGATCCGATACGCAGTATTTT
NA	TRBJ2-2	NA	TRBV7-9	CASSLLFGQKPNTGELFF	TGTGCCAGCAGCTTACTATTCGGCCAGAAACCGAACACCGGGGAGCTGTTTTTT
NA	TRBJ1-1	NA	TRBV11-3	CASSPKGGRAFF	TGTGCCAGCAGCCCAAAGGGGGGAAGAGCTTTCTTT
many	TRBJ2-1	NA	TRBV7-8	CASSAGLYNEQFF	TGTGCCAGCAGCGCGGGACTTTACAATGAGCAGTTCTTC
many	TRBJ2-7	NA	TRBV10-3	CAITSDSYEQYF	TGTGCCATCACATCGGACAGTTACGAGCAGTACTTC
few	TRBJ2-3	NA	TRBV4-2	CASSQGETTDTQYF	TGTGCCAGCAGCCAAGGGGAAACCACAGATACGCAGTATTTT